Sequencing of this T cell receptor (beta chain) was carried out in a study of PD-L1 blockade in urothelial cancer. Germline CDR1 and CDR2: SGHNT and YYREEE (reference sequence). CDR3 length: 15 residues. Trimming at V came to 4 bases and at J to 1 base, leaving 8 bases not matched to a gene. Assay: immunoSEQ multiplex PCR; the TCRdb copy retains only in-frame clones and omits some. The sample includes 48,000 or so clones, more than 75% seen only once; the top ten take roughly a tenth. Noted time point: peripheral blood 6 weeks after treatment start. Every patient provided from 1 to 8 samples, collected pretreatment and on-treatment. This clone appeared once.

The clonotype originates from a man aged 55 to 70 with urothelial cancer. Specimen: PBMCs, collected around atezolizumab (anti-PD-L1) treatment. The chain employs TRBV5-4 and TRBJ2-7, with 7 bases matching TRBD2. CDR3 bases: TGTGCCAGCAGCGCAGAAGGGAGGGGTTCCTACGAGCAGTACTTC. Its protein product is CASSAEGRGSYEQYF.